These T cell receptor beta chains were read from a single sample in a study of cytomegalovirus exposure and HLA in healthy donors. Data came from immunoSEQ multiplex PCR; TCRdb stores just in-frame clones and leaves some out. The sample includes over 100,000 clones, 76% seen only once; the top ten take around 7.7%. The specimen sequenced was PBMCs. These TCRs come from a woman aged 45-59 years in good health and CMV-seropositive. CDR3s include the opening cysteine and the closing phenylalanine or tryptophan. The D gene is left open where the match is weak. Clone size is given for some rows only: seen once, a few or many times, or a class if the clone is expanded.

j_call d_call clone_size v_call cdr3_nt cdr3_aa
TRBJ2-5 NA once TRBV9 TGTGCCAGCAGCCCCACTGGGGGGGCAGGTGAGACCCAGTACTTC CASSPTGGAGETQYF
TRBJ2-5 TRBD1 few TRBV27 TGTGCCAGCAGCCCACGGGGACAGGGGGGAGAGACCCAGTACTTC CASSPRGQGGETQYF
TRBJ1-3 NA NA TRBV27 TGTGCCAGCAGTTTATCGAGAGCCGGAAACACCATATATTTT CASSLSRAGNTIYF
TRBJ2-7 TRBD2 few TRBV14 TGTGCCAGCAGCCAGGGGGGGATAATAAAACTTCACTCCTACGAGCAGTACTTC CASSQGGIIKLHSYEQYF
TRBJ2-2 NA NA TRBV5-8 TGTGCCAGCAGCTTGTTACAGGCCCCCGGGGAGCTGTTTTTT CASSLLQAPGELFF
TRBJ2-7 NA NA TRBV9 TGTGCCAGCAGCGTCGCGGACAGCAAGGGTGGGTACGAGCAGTACTTC CASSVADSKGGYEQYF
TRBJ1-3 TRBD1 NA TRBV11-2 TGTGCCAGCAGCTTAATCAGGGGGGGAAACACCATATATTTT CASSLIRGGNTIYF
TRBJ2-2 NA few TRBV5-4 TGTGCCAGCAGCTTCCCGTCCACCGGGGAGCTGTTTTTT CASSFPSTGELFF
TRBJ2-1 TRBD2 NA TRBV19 TGTGCCAGTAACGGACTAGCGGGGCGGGTCGACAATGAGCAGTTCTTC CASNGLAGRVDNEQFF
TRBJ1-1 NA NA TRBV11-3 TGTGCCAGCAGCTTCGGCAGGGACACTGAAGCTTTCTTT CASSFGRDTEAFF
TRBJ2-3 NA NA TRBV5-4 TGTGCCAGCAGCTACGGACAGCGCACAGATACGCAGTATTTT CASSYGQRTDTQYF
TRBJ2-7 NA NA TRBV11-1 TGTGCCAGCATCCCCAGGACTACCCACTCCTACGAGCAGTACTTC CASIPRTTHSYEQYF
TRBJ2-4 TRBD2 NA TRBV4-3 TGCGCCAGCAGCCAAGAAGGCAGTGGGGGAGGGAACATTCAGTACTTC CASSQEGSGGGNIQYF
TRBJ2-7 NA NA TRBV5-6 TGTGCCAGCAGCTTGTTTCAGGATTTCTACGAGCAGTACTTC CASSLFQDFYEQYF
TRBJ1-5 NA NA TRBV18 TGTGCCAGCTCACCGGCCCGAAATCAGCCCCAGCATTTT CASSPARNQPQHF
TRBJ2-7 NA NA TRBV7-2 TGTGCCAGCAGCTCCTCCGGGACAAACTACGAGCAGTACTTC CASSSSGTNYEQYF
TRBJ2-1 NA NA TRBV13 TGTGCCAGCAGCTCCACCGGGGGGCCCTATGAGCAGTTCTTC CASSSTGGPYEQFF
TRBJ1-1 NA NA TRBV27 TGTGCCAGCAGTTTAGCGCAGAACACTGAAGCTTTCTTT CASSLAQNTEAFF
TRBJ2-2 TRBD2 NA TRBV7-3 TGTGCCAGCAGCTTAACGTCAGGGGCTAGCGGGAGCTGGGAGCTGTTTTTT CASSLTSGASGSWELFF
TRBJ1-1 TRBD1 NA TRBV5-4 TGTGCCAGCAGCCCCGGACAGGGAATCAGAGCTTTCTTT CASSPGQGIRAFF
TRBJ1-1 NA few TRBV5-8 TGTGCCAGCAGATCGACAGGTACAATGAACACTGAAGCTTTCTTT CASRSTGTMNTEAFF
TRBJ2-1 NA NA TRBV4-2 TGTGCCAGCAGCCAAGGCAGGGTAGGCAATGAGCAGTTCTTC CASSQGRVGNEQFF
TRBJ2-2 NA NA TRBV2 TGTGCCAGCAGTGATGCAGGAACCGACACCGGGGAGCCGTTTTTT CASSDAGTDTGEPFF
TRBJ1-2 NA NA TRBV6-1 TGTGCCAGCAGTCCTGGCAGGGAAGACTACACCTTC CASSPGREDYTF
TRBJ1-5 TRBD1 NA TRBV5-6 TGTGCCAGCAGCTTCCAACAGGGGGCGAAGAATCAGCCCCAGCATTTT CASSFQQGAKNQPQHF
TRBJ1-2 NA few TRBV27 TGTGCCAGCGGAACGGGACTTCGACAGAGCCTCTATGGCTACACCTTC CASGTGLRQSLYGYTF
TRBJ2-1 NA NA TRBV15 TGTGCCACCAGCAGAGATGGAGCCACGGACTCCTACAATGAGCAGTTCTTC CATSRDGATDSYNEQFF
TRBJ1-5 TRBD1 few TRBV4-3 TGCGCCAGCAGCCCTGGCACAGGGGGCAATCAGCCCCAGCATTTT CASSPGTGGNQPQHF
TRBJ2-5 NA NA TRBV9 TGTGCCAGCAGCACGGACACTCAAGAGACCCAGTACTTC CASSTDTQETQYF
TRBJ2-5 TRBD2 NA TRBV4-2 TGTGCCAGCAGCCCATCAGTCGGGGTAGCGGGGGGCCAAGAGACCCAGTACTTC CASSPSVGVAGGQETQYF
TRBJ1-1 TRBD1 NA TRBV7-2 TGTGCCAGCAGCTTCAGGGGGAGGACCACTGAAGCTTTCTTT CASSFRGRTTEAFF
TRBJ2-7 TRBD2 NA TRBV4-3 TGCGCCAGCAGCCAAGAACTGAGGACGGGAGGCGAGCAGTACTTC CASSQELRTGGEQYF
TRBJ1-2 NA NA TRBV6-5 TGTGCCAGCAGACCCCATGGGGGCGAAAATGGCTACACCTTC CASRPHGGENGYTF
TRBJ2-3 NA NA TRBV5-1 TGCGCCAGCAGCTTGTCCCAGATCCGTGATACGCAGTATTTT CASSLSQIRDTQYF
TRBJ1-2 TRBD1 NA TRBV2 TGTGCCAGCAGTGCAGACAGGGCCTATGGCTACACCTTC CASSADRAYGYTF
TRBJ2-1 NA NA TRBV7-2 TGTGCCAGCAGCCTGTCTTGGGACACCCCATTCAATGAGCAGTTCTTC CASSLSWDTPFNEQFF
TRBJ2-7 NA NA TRBV2 TGTGCCAGCTCTCGGTCGTACGAGCAGTACTTC CASSRSYEQYF
TRBJ2-7 TRBD2 NA TRBV7-2 TGTGCCAGCAGCAAACTAGCGGGGGTTCCCTACGAGCAGTACTTC CASSKLAGVPYEQYF
TRBJ1-1 NA NA TRBV27 TGTGCCAGCAGTTTACTCCATAGGAACACTGAAGCTTTCTTT CASSLLHRNTEAFF
TRBJ2-2 NA NA TRBV7-6 TGTGCCAGCAGCTTGGGCAGACAGAACACCGGGGAGCTGTTTTTT CASSLGRQNTGELFF
TRBJ2-7 TRBD2 NA TRBV7-2 TGTGCCAGCAGCTTAAACGGGGGGAGCTCCTACGAGCAGTACTTC CASSLNGGSSYEQYF
TRBJ1-6 NA NA TRBV7-9 TGTGCCAGCAGCTGGGGGGGAGGTGCACCCCTCCACTTT CASSWGGGAPLHF
TRBJ2-5 TRBD2 NA TRBV27 TGTGCCAGCAGGGGGGCTAGCGGGAGTGGAGAGACCCAGTACTTC CASRGASGSGETQYF
TRBJ1-1 NA NA TRBV5-5 TGTGCCAGCAGCTTGGCCGGAGTAGGGAGCACTGAAGCTTTCTTT CASSLAGVGSTEAFF
TRBJ2-3 TRBD2 NA TRBV7-9 TGTGCCAGCAGCTTATGGACTAGCTTGGAGTGGGGCTTCGGCGATACGCAGTATTTT CASSLWTSLEWGFGDTQYF
TRBJ2-3 NA few TRBV29-1 TGCAGCGTTAGGGACTCCACAGATACGCAGTATTTT CSVRDSTDTQYF
TRBJ2-3 TRBD2 NA TRBV29-1 TGCAGCGTTGAAGATCTAGCGGGGGGGAGCACAGATACGCAGTATTTT CSVEDLAGGSTDTQYF
TRBJ2-3 TRBD2 NA TRBV5-4 TGTGCCAGCAGCGAGAGGGCTAGCGGGAGGGGGGCAGATACGCAGTATTTT CASSERASGRGADTQYF
TRBJ2-5 TRBD2 NA TRBV13 TGTGCCAGCAGCTTAGTGACTAGCGGGGGGGCCGAGACCCAGTACTTC CASSLVTSGGAETQYF
TRBJ1-1 NA many TRBV11-1 TGTGCCAGCAGCCCCCCCGGGATACCTGAAGCTTTCTTT CASSPPGIPEAFF
TRBJ1-1 NA NA TRBV5-1 TGCGCCAGCAGCGAGAACTGGAACACTGAAGCTTTCTTT CASSENWNTEAFF
TRBJ1-2 NA many TRBV18 TGTGCCAGCTCACCAGTTGGAGTAGATGGCTACACCTTC CASSPVGVDGYTF
TRBJ1-1 TRBD1 NA TRBV27 TGTGCCAGCAGTGCAGGGGGGCTTGAAGCTTTCTTT CASSAGGLEAFF
TRBJ1-1 NA NA TRBV6-5 TGTGCCAGCAGTGACAGACCCAACACTGAAGCTTTCTTT CASSDRPNTEAFF
TRBJ2-7 NA few TRBV9 TGTGCCAGCAGCGTAGCTGCAGGTCCCGCCTACGAGCAGTACTTC CASSVAAGPAYEQYF
TRBJ2-3 TRBD1 few TRBV6-1 TGTGCCAGCAGTGAGCGGACAGGGGTGGCAGATACGCAGTATTTT CASSERTGVADTQYF
TRBJ2-1 NA NA TRBV20-1 TGCAGTGCTAGATCAGACGGAGGGCAGTTCTTC CSARSDGGQFF
TRBJ2-2 TRBD2 NA TRBV7-3 TGTGCCAGCAGCTCCCCCGGACGGGGACTAGCGGGAGGAGCCGGGGAGCTGTTTTTT CASSSPGRGLAGGAGELFF
TRBJ1-2 NA NA TRBV7-2 TGTGCCAGCAGCTCATACAGGGAATACGGCTACACCTTC CASSSYREYGYTF